This TCR beta chain was retrieved from a study of graft-versus-host responses after intestinal transplantation. Turning to the study itself: The transplants performed in recipients were multivisceral, liver-intestinal, or isolated intestinal. All recipients were given anti-thymocyte globulin induction, and tacrolimus and steroids were then administered for 3 to 4 years. Overall study findings and caveats: Circulating GvH clone levels at their peak were associated with HvG declines (early post-transplant).

V was pared by 5 bases and J by 4 bases, with 17 bases between. The germline V gene has CDR1 SQVTM and CDR2 ANQGSEA. The CDR3 sequence is 14 residues long. The data were produced by immunoSEQ multiplex PCR, yet TCRdb's version contains in-frame clones alone and is incomplete. The sample records about 91,000 clones, roughly 90% being singletons. About this clone: No antigen is known for it.

The chain couples TRBV29-1 to TRBJ2-5; a weak D match, TRBD1 (6 bases). Sample: unstimulated CD4+ T cells sorted from spleen or lymph node cells, taken before transplant. This sequence was found in a human donor who was the organ donor for an intestinal transplant. CDR3 sequence reads: CSVKGRDNRETQYF. The CDR3 DNA reads TGCAGCGTTAAGGGTAGGGACAATCGAGAGACCCAGTACTTC.